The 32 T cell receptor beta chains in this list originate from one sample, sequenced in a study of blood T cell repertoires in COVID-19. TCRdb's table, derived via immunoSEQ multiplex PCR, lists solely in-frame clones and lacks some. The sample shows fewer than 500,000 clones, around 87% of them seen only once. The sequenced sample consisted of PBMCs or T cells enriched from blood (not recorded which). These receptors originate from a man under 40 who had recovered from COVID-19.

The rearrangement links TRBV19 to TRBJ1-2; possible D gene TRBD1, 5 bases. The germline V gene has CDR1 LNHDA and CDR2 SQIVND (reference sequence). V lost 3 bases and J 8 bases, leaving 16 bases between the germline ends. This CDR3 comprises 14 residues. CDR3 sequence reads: CASSIGTGFGGYTF. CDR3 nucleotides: TGTGCCAGTAGTATCGGCACAGGATTCGGGGGCTACACCTTC.

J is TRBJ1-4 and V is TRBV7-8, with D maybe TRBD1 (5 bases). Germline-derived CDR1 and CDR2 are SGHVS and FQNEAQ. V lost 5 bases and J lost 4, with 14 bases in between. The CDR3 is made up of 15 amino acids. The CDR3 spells CASSERDSFNEKLFF. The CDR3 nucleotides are TGTGCCAGCAGCGAGCGAGACAGTTTTAATGAAAAACTGTTTTTT.

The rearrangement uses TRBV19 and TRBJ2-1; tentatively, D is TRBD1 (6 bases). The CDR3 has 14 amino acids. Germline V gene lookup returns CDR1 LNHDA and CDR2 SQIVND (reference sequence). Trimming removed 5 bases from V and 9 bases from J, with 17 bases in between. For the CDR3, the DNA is TGTGCCAGTAGTGCCAAGGGGGTAAGGGGTGAGCAGTTCTTC. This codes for CASSAKGVRGEQFF.

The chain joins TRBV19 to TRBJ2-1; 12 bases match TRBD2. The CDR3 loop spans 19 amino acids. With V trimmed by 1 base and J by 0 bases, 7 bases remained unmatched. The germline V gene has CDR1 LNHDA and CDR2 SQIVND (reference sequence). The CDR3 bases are TGTGCCAGTAGTATAGGCCTAGCGGGGGGGCCAAGCTCCTACAATGAGCAGTTCTTC. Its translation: CASSIGLAGGPSSYNEQFF.

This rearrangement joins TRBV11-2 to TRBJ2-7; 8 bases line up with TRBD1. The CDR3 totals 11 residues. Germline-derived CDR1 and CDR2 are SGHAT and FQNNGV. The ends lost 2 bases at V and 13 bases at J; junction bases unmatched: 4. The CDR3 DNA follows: TGTGCCAGCAGCTTAAGACAGGGGCGATACTTC. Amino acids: CASSLRQGRYF.

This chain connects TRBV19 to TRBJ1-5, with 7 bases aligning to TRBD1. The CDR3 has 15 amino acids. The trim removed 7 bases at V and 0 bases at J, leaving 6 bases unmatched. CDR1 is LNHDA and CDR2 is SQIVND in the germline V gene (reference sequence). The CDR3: CASTLDRNSNQPQHF. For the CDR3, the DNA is TGTGCCAGTACTCTGGACAGGAATAGCAATCAGCCCCAGCATTTT.

The DNA for the CDR3 is TGTGCCACCACCTTTGTGGCGGAACTGCACTATGGCTACACCTTC. Amino acids: CATTFVAELHYGYTF. This chain connects TRBV24-1 to TRBJ1-2; D is undetermined. CDR1 KGHDR and CDR2 SFDVKD come from the germline V gene. V shed 8 bases and J shed 3 bases, with 18 bases lying between them. This CDR3 region has 15 residues.

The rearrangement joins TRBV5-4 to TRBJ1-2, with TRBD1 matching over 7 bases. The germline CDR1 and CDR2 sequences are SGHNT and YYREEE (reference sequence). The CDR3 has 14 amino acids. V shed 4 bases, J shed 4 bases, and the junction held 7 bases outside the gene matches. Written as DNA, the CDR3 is TGTGCCAGCAGCCCAGGGACAGATAGCTATGGCTACACCTTC. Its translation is CASSPGTDSYGYTF.

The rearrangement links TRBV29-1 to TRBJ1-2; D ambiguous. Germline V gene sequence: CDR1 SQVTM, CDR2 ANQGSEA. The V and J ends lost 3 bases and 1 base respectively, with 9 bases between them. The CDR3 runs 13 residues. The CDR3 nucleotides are TGCAGCGTTGATCCCGAGCTTAACTATGGCTACACCTTC. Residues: CSVDPELNYGYTF.

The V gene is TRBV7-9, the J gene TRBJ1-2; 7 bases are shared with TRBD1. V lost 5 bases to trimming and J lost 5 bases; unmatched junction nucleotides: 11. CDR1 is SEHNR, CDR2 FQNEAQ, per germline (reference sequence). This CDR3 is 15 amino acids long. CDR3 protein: CASSRSTGATYGYTF. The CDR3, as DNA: TGTGCCAGCAGCCGAAGTACAGGGGCCACTTATGGCTACACCTTC.

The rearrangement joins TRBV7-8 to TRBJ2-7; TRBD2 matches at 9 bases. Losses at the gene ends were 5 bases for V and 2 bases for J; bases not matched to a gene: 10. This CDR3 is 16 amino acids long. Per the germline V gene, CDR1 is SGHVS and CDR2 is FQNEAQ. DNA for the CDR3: TGTGCCAGCAGCCCCTCGCGGGGGGGCCGAGCCTACGAGCAGTACTTC. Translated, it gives CASSPSRGGRAYEQYF. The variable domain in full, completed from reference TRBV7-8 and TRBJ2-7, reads GAGVSQSPRYKVAKRGQDVALRCDPISGHVSLFWYQQALGQGPEFLTYFQNEAQLDKSGLPSDRFFAERPEGSVSTLKIQRTQQEDSAVYLCASSPSRGGRAYEQYFGPGTRLTVT.

CDR3 sequence (DNA): TGTGCCAGCCGTGGGGCACAGCAGTTCTTC. It specifies CASRGAQQFF. V gene TRBV2 combines with J gene TRBJ2-1; a weak D match, TRBD1 (5 bases). With 8 bases removed from V and 11 bases from J, the gap between germline ends came to 10 bases. CDR1 SNHLY and CDR2 FYNNEI come from the germline V gene. CDR3 length: 10 residues. Full variable domain (outside the CDR3, taken from reference TRBV2 and TRBJ2-1): EPEVTQTPSHQVTQMGQEVILRCVPISNHLYFYWYRQILGQKVEFLVSFYNNEISEKSEIFDDQFSVERPDGSNFTLKIRSTKLEDSAMYFCASRGAQQFFGPGTRLTVL.

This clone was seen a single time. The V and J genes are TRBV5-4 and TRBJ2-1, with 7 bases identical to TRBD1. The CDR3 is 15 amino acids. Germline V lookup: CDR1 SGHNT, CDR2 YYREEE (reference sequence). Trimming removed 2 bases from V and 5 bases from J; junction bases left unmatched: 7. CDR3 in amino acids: CASSFAGTVNNEQFF. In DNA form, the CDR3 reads TGTGCCAGCAGCTTCGCCGGGACAGTTAACAATGAGCAGTTCTTC.

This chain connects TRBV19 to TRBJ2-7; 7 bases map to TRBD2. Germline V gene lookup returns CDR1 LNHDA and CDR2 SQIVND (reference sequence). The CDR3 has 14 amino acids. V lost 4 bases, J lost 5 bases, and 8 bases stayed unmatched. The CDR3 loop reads CASSRTSVGNEQYF. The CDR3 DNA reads TGTGCCAGTAGTAGAACTAGCGTTGGTAACGAGCAGTACTTC.

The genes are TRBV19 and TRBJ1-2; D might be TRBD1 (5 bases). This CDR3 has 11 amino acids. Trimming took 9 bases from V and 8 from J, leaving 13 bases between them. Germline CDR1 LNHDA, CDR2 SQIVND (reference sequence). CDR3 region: CASAGGQGYTF. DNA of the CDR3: TGTGCCAGCGCGGGGGGTCAGGGCTACACCTTC.

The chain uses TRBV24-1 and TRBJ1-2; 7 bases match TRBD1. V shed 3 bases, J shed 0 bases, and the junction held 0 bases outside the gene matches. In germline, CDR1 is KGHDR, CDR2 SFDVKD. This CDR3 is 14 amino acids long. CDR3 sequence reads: CATSDGTANYGYTF. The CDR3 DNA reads TGTGCCACCAGTGATGGGACAGCTAACTATGGCTACACCTTC.

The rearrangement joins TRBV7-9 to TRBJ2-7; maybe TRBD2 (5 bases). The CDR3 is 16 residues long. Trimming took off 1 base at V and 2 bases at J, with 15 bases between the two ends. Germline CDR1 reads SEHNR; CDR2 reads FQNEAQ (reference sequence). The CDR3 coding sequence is TGTGCCAGCAGCTTAGGAGAGGGAACCGTAACCTACGAGCAGTACTTC. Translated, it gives CASSLGEGTVTYEQYF.

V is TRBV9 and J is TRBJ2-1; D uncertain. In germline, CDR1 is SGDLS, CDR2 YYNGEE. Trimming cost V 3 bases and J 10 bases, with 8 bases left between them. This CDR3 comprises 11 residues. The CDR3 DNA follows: TGTGCCAGCAGCGGAGCTAGGGAGCAGTTCTTC. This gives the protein CASSGAREQFF.

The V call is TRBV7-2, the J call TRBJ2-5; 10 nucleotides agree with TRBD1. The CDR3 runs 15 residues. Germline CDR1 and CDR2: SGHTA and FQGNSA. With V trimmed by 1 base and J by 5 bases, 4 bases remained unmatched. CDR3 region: CASSLGGQGTETQYF. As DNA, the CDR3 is TGTGCCAGCAGCTTAGGGGGACAGGGGACGGAGACCCAGTACTTC.

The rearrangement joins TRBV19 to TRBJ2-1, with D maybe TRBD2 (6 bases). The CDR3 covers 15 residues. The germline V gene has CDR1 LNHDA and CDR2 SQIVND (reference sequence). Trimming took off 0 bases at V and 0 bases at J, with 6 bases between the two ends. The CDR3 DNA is TGTGCCAGTAGTATAGAAGCGGGCTCCTACAATGAGCAGTTCTTC. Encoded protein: CASSIEAGSYNEQFF. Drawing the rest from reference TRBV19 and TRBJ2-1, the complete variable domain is DGGITQSPKYLFRKEGQNVTLSCEQNLNHDAMYWYRQDPGQGLRLIYYSQIVNDFQKGDIAEGYSVSREKKESFPLTVTSAQKNPTAFYLCASSIEAGSYNEQFFGPGTRLTVL.

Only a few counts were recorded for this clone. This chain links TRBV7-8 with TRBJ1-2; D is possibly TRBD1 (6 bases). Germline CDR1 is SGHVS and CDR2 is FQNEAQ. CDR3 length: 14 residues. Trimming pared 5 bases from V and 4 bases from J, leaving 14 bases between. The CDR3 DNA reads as TGTGCCAGCAGCGACAAACAGGGCCTCTATGGCTACACCTTC. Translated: CASSDKQGLYGYTF.

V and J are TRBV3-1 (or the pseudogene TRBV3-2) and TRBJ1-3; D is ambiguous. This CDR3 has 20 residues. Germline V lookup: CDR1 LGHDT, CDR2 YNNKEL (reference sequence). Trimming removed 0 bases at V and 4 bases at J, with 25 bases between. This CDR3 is CASSQDQVQRGWGSGNTIYF. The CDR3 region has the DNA TGTGCCAGCAGCCAAGATCAGGTTCAACGGGGTTGGGGATCCGGAAACACCATATATTTT.

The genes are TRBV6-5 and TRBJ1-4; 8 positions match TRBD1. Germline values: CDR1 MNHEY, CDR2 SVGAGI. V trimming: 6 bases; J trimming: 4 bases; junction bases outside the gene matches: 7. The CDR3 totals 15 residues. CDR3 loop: CASRTGQAYNEKLFF. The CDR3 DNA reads TGTGCCAGCAGGACGGGACAGGCTTATAATGAAAAACTGTTTTTT.

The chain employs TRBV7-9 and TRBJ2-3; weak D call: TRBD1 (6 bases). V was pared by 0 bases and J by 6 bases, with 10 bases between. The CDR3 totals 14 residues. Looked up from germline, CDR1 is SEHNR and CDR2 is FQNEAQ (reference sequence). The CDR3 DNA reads TGTGCCAGCAGCTTAGCGGTCCAGGGGGATACGCAGTATTTT. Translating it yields CASSLAVQGDTQYF.

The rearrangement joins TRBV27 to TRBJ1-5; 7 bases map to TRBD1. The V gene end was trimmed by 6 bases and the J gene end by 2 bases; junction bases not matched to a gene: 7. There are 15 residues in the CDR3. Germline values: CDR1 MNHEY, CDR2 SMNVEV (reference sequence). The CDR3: CASRETGSGNQPQHF. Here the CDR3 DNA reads TGTGCCAGCAGGGAGACAGGGAGTGGCAATCAGCCCCAGCATTTT.

The CDR3 is CAWSKNMRANYGYTF. CDR3 bases: TGTGCCTGGAGTAAAAATATGAGGGCTAACTATGGCTACACCTTC. The chain links TRBV30 to TRBJ1-2, with D unclear. The germline V gene encodes CDR1 GTSNPN and CDR2 SVGIG (reference sequence). The length of the CDR3 is 15 residues. Deletions cut 2 bases from V and 0 bases from J, with 13 bases between.

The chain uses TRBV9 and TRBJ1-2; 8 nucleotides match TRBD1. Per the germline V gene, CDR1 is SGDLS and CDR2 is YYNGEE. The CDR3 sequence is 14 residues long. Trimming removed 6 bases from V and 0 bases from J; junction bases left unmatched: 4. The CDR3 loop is CASTIQGANYGYTF. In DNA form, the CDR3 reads TGTGCCAGCACCATACAGGGGGCTAACTATGGCTACACCTTC.

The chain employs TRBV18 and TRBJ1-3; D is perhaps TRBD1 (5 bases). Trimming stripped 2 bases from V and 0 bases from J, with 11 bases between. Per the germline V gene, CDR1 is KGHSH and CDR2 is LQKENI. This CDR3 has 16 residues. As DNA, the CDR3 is TGTGCCAGCTCACCAGGAGGGGCTCCCTCTGGAAACACCATATATTTT. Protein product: CASSPGGAPSGNTIYF. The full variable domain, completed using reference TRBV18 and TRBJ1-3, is NAGVMQNPRHLVRRRGQEARLRCSPMKGHSHVYWYRQLPEEGLKFMVYLQKENIIDESGMPKERFSAEFPKEGPSILRIQQVVRGDSAAYFCASSPGGAPSGNTIYFGEGSWLTVV.

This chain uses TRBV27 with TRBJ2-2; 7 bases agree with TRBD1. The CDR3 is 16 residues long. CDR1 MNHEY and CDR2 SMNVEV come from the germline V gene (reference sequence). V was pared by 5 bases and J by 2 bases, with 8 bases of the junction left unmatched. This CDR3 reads CASSRPGQINTGELFF. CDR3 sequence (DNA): TGTGCCAGCAGTCGACCGGGACAGATTAACACCGGGGAGCTGTTTTTT.

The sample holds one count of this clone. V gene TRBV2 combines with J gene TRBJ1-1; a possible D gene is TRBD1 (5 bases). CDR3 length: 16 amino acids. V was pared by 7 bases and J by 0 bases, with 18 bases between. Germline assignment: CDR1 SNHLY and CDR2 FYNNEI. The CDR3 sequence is CASNPREGTMNTEAFF. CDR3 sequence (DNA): TGTGCCAGCAATCCTAGGGAGGGGACTATGAACACTGAAGCTTTCTTT. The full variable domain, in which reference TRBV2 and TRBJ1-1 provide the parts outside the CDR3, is EPEVTQTPSHQVTQMGQEVILRCVPISNHLYFYWYRQILGQKVEFLVSFYNNEISEKSEIFDDQFSVERPDGSNFTLKIRSTKLEDSAMYFCASNPREGTMNTEAFFGQGTRLTVV.

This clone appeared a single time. Written as DNA, the CDR3 is TGCGCCAGCAGCCCGGTCCCGTACAATCAGCCCCAGCATTTT. This gives the protein CASSPVPYNQPQHF. V usage is TRBV10-2 and J usage is TRBJ1-5; D gene uncertain. The CDR3 runs to 14 residues. Germline assignment: CDR1 WSHSY and CDR2 SAAADI. With 6 bases removed from V and 3 bases from J, the gap between germline ends came to 12 bases.

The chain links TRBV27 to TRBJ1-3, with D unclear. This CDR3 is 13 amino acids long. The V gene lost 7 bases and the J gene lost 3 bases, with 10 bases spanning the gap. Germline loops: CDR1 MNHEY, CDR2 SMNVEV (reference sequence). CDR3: CASTSGVGNTIYF. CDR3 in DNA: TGTGCCAGCACCTCGGGAGTTGGAAACACCATATATTTT.